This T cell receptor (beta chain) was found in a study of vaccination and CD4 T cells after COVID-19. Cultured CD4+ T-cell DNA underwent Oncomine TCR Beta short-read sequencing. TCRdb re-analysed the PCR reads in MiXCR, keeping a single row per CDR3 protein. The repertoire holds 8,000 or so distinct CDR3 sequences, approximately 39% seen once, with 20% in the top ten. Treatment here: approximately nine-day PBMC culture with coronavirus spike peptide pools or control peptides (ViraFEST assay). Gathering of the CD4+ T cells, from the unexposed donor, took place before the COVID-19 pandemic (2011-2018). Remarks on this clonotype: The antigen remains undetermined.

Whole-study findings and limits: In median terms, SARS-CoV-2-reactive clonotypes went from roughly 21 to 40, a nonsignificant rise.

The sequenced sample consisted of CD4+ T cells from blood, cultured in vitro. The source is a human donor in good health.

CDR3 sequence (DNA): TGTGCCAGCAGCTACAATACGGGGGGGGGTAATGAGCAGTTCTTC. Its protein product is CASSYNTGGGNEQFF. This chain joins TRBV14 and TRBJ2-1; TRBD2 agrees at 8 bases. With 5 bases clipped from V and 7 bases from J, the junction kept 10 bases outside the gene matches. The CDR3 runs to 15 residues. Germline assignment: CDR1 SGHDN and CDR2 FVKESK.